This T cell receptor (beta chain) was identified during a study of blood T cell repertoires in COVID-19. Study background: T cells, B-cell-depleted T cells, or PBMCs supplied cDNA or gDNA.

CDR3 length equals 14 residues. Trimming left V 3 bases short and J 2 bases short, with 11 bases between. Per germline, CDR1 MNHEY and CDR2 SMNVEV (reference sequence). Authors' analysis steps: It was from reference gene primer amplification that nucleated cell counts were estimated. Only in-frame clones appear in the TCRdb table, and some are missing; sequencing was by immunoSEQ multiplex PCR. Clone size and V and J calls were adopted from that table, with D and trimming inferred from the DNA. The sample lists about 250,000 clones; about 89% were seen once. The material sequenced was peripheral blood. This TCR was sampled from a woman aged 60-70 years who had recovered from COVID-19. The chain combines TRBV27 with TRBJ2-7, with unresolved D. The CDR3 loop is CASSFLGETYEQYF. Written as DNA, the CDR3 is TGTGCCAGCAGTTTCCTAGGAGAGACCTACGAGCAGTACTTC.